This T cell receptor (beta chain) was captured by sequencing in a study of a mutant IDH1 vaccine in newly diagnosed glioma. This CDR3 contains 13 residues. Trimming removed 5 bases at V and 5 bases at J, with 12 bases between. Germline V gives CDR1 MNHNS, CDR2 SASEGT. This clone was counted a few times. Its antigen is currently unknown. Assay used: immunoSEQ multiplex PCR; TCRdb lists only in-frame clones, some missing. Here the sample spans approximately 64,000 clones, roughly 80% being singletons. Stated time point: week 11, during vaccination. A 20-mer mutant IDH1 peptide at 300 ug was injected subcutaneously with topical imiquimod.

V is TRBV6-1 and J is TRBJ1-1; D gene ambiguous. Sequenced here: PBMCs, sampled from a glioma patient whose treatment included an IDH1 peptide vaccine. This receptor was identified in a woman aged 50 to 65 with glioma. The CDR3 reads CASSSHIRTEAFF. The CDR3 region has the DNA TGTGCCAGCAGTTCTCACATACGGACTGAAGCTTTCTTT.